In this sample, the clone carrying this T cell receptor (beta chain) turned up many times. Its antigen is unidentified. The sample is drawn from a study of T cells in Graves' hyperthyroidism and ophthalmopathy. A patient was excluded if there was uncontrolled infection, other autoimmune disease, pregnancy or lactation. Fresh 10 ml peripheral blood yielded PBMCs. From RNA transcripts, TCR beta CDR3 regions were amplified. Initially, a first-round RT-PCR of the TCR CDR3 employed the HTBI primer set. Each CDR3 protein is one row after TCRdb ran MiXCR on the multiplex PCR reads. Altogether around 620,000 distinct CDR3 sequences are present, approximately 15% being singletons, with the ten largest covering 7.1%. V was pared by 3 bases and J by 7 bases, with 6 bases of the junction left unmatched. Germline lookup yields CDR1 SQVTM and CDR2 ANQGSEA. The CDR3 is 14 residues long. General study points: In the blood, most expanded thyroid clonotypes above 0.001 appeared as well. Stable hyperthyroidism was separated from ophthalmopathy by a model based on 13 V-J features.

The chain carries TRBV29-1 and TRBJ2-1, with TRBD2 identical over 10 bases. Sequencing was carried out using blood. This TCR derives from a woman between 18 and 29 years old with Graves' ophthalmopathy. The DNA of the CDR3 is TGCAGCGTTGAGGTACTAGCGGGAAGGAATGAGCAGTTCTTC. Translated: CSVEVLAGRNEQFF.